Below, one TCR beta chain is given with its context. Its target is not known. This sample also contains other DNA sequences that code for the same CDR3. The entry originates in a study of cytomegalovirus exposure and HLA in healthy donors. Regarding the study as a whole: Rare TCR sequences dominated, though some public TCRs recurred in many donors. Within an earlier analysis, most TCR beta V segments proved productive either about 87% or about 30% of the time.

The junction had 1 base not matched to a gene; V was cut back by 3 bases and J by 2 bases. Germline CDR1 and CDR2: SGHRS and YFSETQ. This CDR3 has 14 residues. Primers for the PCR totalled 60 Vbeta and 13 Jbeta. Libraries were prepared by immunoSEQ multiplex PCR; TCRdb keeps only in-frame clonotypes and omits some of them. The table includes some 210,000 clones, about 72% detected once. This sequence was found in a male donor in good health and CMV-seronegative. Material: PBMCs. The chain links TRBV5-1 to TRBJ2-7; 11 bases agree with TRBD1. CDR3 residues: CASSSGQGAYEQYF. CDR3 nucleotide sequence: TGCGCCAGCAGCTCGGGACAGGGGGCCTACGAGCAGTACTTC.